The entry that follows covers one T cell receptor (beta chain) sequence. Its antigen is not known. Assay: immunoSEQ multiplex PCR; the TCRdb copy retains only in-frame clones and omits some. The sample includes over 55,000 clones, approximately 70% of them seen just once. V lost 3 bases to trimming and J lost 4 bases; unmatched junction nucleotides: 9. Germline lookup yields CDR1 SGDLS and CDR2 YYNGEE. The CDR3 contains 16 residues. The source of the sample is a study of T cell clones after liver transplantation. On the study more broadly: Third-party-reactive TCRbeta sequences from pre-transplant mixed lymphocyte reactions served as antigen-independent comparators. Three of eight recipients were HCV-positive; others had non-autoimmune, non-viral indications.

Study results and caveats: Small, mixed patient groups and varying post-transplant times limit these conclusions.

The material sequenced was CD4+ T cells from blood, taken at the approximately 16-month timepoint. The rearrangement links TRBV9 to TRBJ2-3, with 9 positions matching TRBD2. The sequence was obtained from a human patient who received a liver transplant. Some of these T cells may belong to the graft donor. CDR3 nucleotide sequence: TGTGCCAGCAGCGCCCGTGGGACTAGCAACTCAGATACGCAGTATTTT. It translates to CASSARGTSNSDTQYF.